These 6 T cell receptor beta chains share one sample of origin, sequenced in a study of immune evolution from preneoplasia to lung adenocarcinoma. The table came from immunoSEQ multiplex PCR; TCRdb's copy has only in-frame clones and leaves some out. This table has tens of thousands of clones, roughly 80% appearing once. The sequenced sample was FFPE invasive lung adenocarcinoma tissue. These receptor sequences come from a person aged 55 to 75 with lung adenocarcinoma.

This chain links TRBV9 with TRBJ2-1; 10 bases are a match to TRBD1. CDR1 is SGDLS, CDR2 YYNGEE, per germline. This CDR3 is built from 16 residues. V gave up 3 bases and J gave up 4 bases; unmatched junction bases: 7. The CDR3: CASSDDRGQGYNEQFF. CDR3 coding DNA: TGTGCCAGCAGCGACGACAGGGGGCAAGGATACAATGAGCAGTTCTTC.

V gene TRBV6-5 combines with J gene TRBJ1-1, with 7 bases identical to TRBD1. V dropped 4 bases and J dropped 5; count of bases not matched to a gene: 4. The germline V gene encodes CDR1 MNHEY and CDR2 SVGAGI. CDR3 size: 13 residues. The CDR3 spells CASSWQGETEAFF. In DNA form, the CDR3 reads TGTGCCAGCAGTTGGCAGGGGGAGACTGAAGCTTTCTTT.

V and J are TRBV18 and TRBJ2-2; 9 bases line up with TRBD2. Unmatched junction bases numbered 3, after V lost 2 bases and J lost 5 bases. Germline CDR1 is KGHSH and CDR2 is LQKENI. CDR3 length equals 15 residues. The CDR3 bases are TGTGCCAGCTCACCAAAAGCGGGAGGAACCGGGGAGCTGTTTTTT. Translation gives CASSPKAGGTGELFF.

The chain is built from TRBV18 and TRBJ2-3, with TRBD2 as a possible D gene (5 bases). V was trimmed by 3 bases and J by 1 base, leaving 14 bases between them. CDR3 length: 16 amino acids. Germline V gene lookup returns CDR1 KGHSH and CDR2 LQKENI. CDR3: CASSPLGEARTDTQYF. CDR3 in DNA: TGTGCCAGCTCACCCCTGGGAGAAGCACGCACAGATACGCAGTATTTT.

J is TRBJ2-1 and V is TRBV9; 9 bases are shared with TRBD2. The V gene end was trimmed by 4 bases and the J gene end by 4 bases; junction bases not matched to a gene: 6. Per germline, CDR1 SGDLS and CDR2 YYNGEE. CDR3 size: 15 residues. Here the CDR3 DNA reads TGTGCCAGCAGCTCAAGACTAGCGGTATACAATGAGCAGTTCTTC. Translating gives CASSSRLAVYNEQFF.

The genes are TRBV28 and TRBJ2-2, with 11 bases fitting TRBD2. V shed 5 bases and J 3 bases; nucleotides not matched to a gene: 5. The CDR3 runs to 16 residues. Germline lookup yields CDR1 MDHEN and CDR2 SYDVKM. CDR3: CASSRSGRADTGELFF. CDR3 in DNA: TGTGCCAGCAGTCGTAGCGGGAGGGCCGACACCGGGGAGCTGTTTTTT.